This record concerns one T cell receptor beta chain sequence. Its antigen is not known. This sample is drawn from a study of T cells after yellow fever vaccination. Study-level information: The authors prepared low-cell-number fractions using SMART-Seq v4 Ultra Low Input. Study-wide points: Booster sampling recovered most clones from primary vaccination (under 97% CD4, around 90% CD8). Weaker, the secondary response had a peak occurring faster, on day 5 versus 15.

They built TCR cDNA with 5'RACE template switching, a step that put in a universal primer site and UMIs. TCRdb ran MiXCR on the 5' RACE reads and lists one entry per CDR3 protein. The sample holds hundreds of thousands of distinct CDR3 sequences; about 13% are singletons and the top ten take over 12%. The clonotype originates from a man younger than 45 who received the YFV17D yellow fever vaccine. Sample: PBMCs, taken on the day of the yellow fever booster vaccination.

As DNA, the CDR3 is TGTGCCAGTACCCGCACCGGGACCCCCCCCTACGAGCAGTACTTC. Its protein is CASTRTGTPPYEQYF. The chain carries TRBV19 and TRBJ2-7, with D possibly being TRBD1 or TRBD2 (5 bases each). The CDR3 covers 15 residues. The germline V gene has CDR1 LNHDA and CDR2 SQIVND (reference sequence). V was cut by 7 bases and J by 2 bases, with 18 bases left in between.